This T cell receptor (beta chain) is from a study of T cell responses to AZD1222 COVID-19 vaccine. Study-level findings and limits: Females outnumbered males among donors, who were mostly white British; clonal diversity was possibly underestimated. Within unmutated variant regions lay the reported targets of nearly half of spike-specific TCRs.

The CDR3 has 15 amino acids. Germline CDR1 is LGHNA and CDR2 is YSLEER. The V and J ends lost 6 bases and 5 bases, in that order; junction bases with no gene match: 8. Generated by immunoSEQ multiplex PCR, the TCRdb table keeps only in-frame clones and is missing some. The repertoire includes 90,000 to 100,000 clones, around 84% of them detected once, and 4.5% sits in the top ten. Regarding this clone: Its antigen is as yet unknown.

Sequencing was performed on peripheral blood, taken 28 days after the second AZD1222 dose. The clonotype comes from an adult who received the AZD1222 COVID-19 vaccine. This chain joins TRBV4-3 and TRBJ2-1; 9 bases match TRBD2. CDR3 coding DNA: TGCGCCAGCAGTCGGACTAGCGATGAGAACAATGAGCAGTTCTTC. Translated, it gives CASSRTSDENNEQFF.